The present entry profiles one T cell receptor beta chain with its context. The entry originates in a study of control samples from healthy donors and cancer patients. Clones were sequenced by immunoSEQ multiplex PCR, and TCRdb holds only the in-frame ones, with some missing. The data show 100,000 to 150,000 clones, around 93% seen once. The CDR3 extends over 16 amino acids. From germline, CDR1 is SNHLY and CDR2 FYNNEI. Trimming pared 3 bases from V and 1 base from J, leaving 15 bases between. The sample comprised blood. This TCR was sampled from a man aged 18 to 29 in good health. This chain uses TRBV2 with TRBJ1-2; D might be TRBD1 (6 bases). This chain's CDR3 is CASSEKEGGGNYGYTF. The CDR3 DNA reads as TGTGCCAGCAGTGAGAAGGAGGGAGGGGGTAACTATGGCTACACCTTC.